The 13 T cell receptor beta chains listed next were all sequenced from one sample in a study of blood T cells in healthy people across ages. Alongside a J-beta primer mix, a sample-barcoded 5' primer served in a second PCR lasting about 7 to 11 cycles. In TCRdb, the 5' RACE reads were re-called with MiXCR into one record per CDR3 protein. The sample has about 930,000 distinct CDR3 sequences, about 29% seen once; the top ten hold about 10%. This sample was shared with a second study, whose subject was T cells of mothers and their children.

Material for sequencing was blood. The receptors were sampled from a woman aged 40 to 49 in good health.

In this sample, this clonotype turned up many times. The chain employs TRBV7-2 and TRBJ2-4; TRBD1 agrees at 7 bases. V gave up 1 base and J gave up 0 bases; unmatched junction bases: 3. Looked up from germline, CDR1 is SGHTA and CDR2 is FQGNSA. This CDR3 region has 16 residues. For the CDR3, the DNA is TGTGCCAGCAGCTTAGACAGGGGCATAGCCAAAAACATTCAGTACTTC. The encoded protein is CASSLDRGIAKNIQYF.

V and J are TRBV11-2 and TRBJ2-1; 8 nucleotides align to TRBD2. The CDR3 contains 16 residues. Germline trimming cut 1 base from V and 5 bases from J; bases unmatched to any gene: 7. CDR1 and CDR2 from the germline V gene are SGHAT and FQNNGV. CDR3 nucleotides: TGTGCCAGCAGCTTAGTCGGGACTAGTTACCACAATGAGCAGTTCTTC. Protein: CASSLVGTSYHNEQFF.

This clonotype was seen repeatedly, ten times or more. The chain employs TRBV28 and TRBJ2-5, with a possible D match to TRBD2 (5 bases). Germline V gene sequence: CDR1 MDHEN, CDR2 SYDVKM. V dropped 8 bases and J dropped 2 bases, with 9 bases sitting between them. This CDR3 spans 12 amino acids. In DNA form, the CDR3 reads TGTGCCAGCGGTAGACTACAAGAGACCCAGTACTTC. Translating gives CASGRLQETQYF.

The rearrangement joins TRBV2 to TRBJ2-1, with TRBD1 as a possible D gene (6 bases). Trimming stripped 10 bases from V and 2 bases from J, with 12 bases between. Germline CDR1 reads SNHLY; CDR2 reads FYNNEI. The CDR3 length is 13 residues. This CDR3 reads CATARGTYNEQFF. In DNA form, the CDR3 reads TGTGCCACCGCTAGGGGGACCTACAATGAGCAGTTCTTC.

This clonotype was detected ten times or more. The chain employs TRBV7-9 and TRBJ2-1; weak D call: TRBD2 (5 bases). Germline V gene lookup returns CDR1 SEHNR and CDR2 FQNEAQ (reference sequence). The V and J ends lost 5 bases and 8 bases respectively, with 13 bases between them. This CDR3 spans 13 amino acids. The CDR3 nucleotides are TGTGCCAGCAGCAAGGACTCGCAACATGAGCAGTTCTTC. It yields the protein CASSKDSQHEQFF. The full variable domain, with the rest looked up from reference TRBV7-9 and TRBJ2-1, is DTGVSQNPRHKITKRGQNVTFRCDPISEHNRLYWYRQTLGQGPEFLTYFQNEAQLEKSRLLSDRFSAERPKGSFSTLEIQRTEQGDSAMYLCASSKDSQHEQFFGPGTRLTVL.

This clonotype has at least ten counts. The CDR3 DNA reads TGCGCCAGCAGCGCCCCCGGTCAAGGTCCCGGCTACACCTTC. It encodes CASSAPGQGPGYTF. The chain is built from TRBV5-1 and TRBJ1-2; D uncertain. Germline CDR1 is SGHRS and CDR2 is YFSETQ. The V end lost 4 bases, the J end lost 8 bases, and 18 bases lay between the germline ends. This CDR3 has 14 amino acids.

This clonotype has more than one count but fewer than ten. The junction departs from the called germline gene at one end, perhaps through a read error. This rearrangement joins TRBV7-2 to TRBJ2-5, with TRBD2 matching over 8 bases. Germline V gene sequence: CDR1 SGHTA, CDR2 FQGNSA. CDR3 size: 14 residues. DNA of the CDR3: TGTGCCGGCAGCCCCCCCCCTAGCGGGGAGACCCAGTACTTC. Protein: CAGSPPPSGETQYF.

This clonotype was seen only a few times. Possible read error: a much larger clone is one base away. V usage is TRBV7-2 and J usage is TRBJ2-1; D could derive from TRBD1 or TRBD2 (5 bases each). CDR1 SGHTA and CDR2 FQGNSA come from the germline V gene. V was clipped by 2 bases and J by 9 bases, with 14 bases between them. This CDR3 is built from 14 residues. CDR3 amino acids: CASSLQNTGLEQFF. DNA of the CDR3: TGTGCCAGCAGCTTACAAAACACGGGGCTTGAGCAGTTCTTC.

The table lists this clonotype with a few counts. The CDR3 DNA sequence: TGTGCCAGCAGCCAATTCTGGACAGGGGGCATCGCGGGCGAGCAGTACTTC. It codes for CASSQFWTGGIAGEQYF. V is TRBV16 and J is TRBJ2-7; 11 positions match TRBD1. This CDR3 has 17 amino acids. Germline V gives CDR1 KGHSY, CDR2 FQNENV. Germline trimming cut 1 base from V and 6 bases from J; bases unmatched to any gene: 11. Based on the CDR3 plus reference TRBV16 and TRBJ2-7, the full variable domain is GEEVAQTPKHLVRGEGQKAKLYCAPIKGHSYVFWYQQVLKNEFKFLISFQNENVFDETGMPKERFSAKCLPNSPCSLEIQATKLEDSAVYFCASSQFWTGGIAGEQYFGPGTRLTVT.

The chain recombines TRBV11-2 with TRBJ2-7; the D call may be TRBD1 or TRBD2 (5 bases each). The ends were cut back, 4 bases at V and 2 bases at J, with 18 bases in the middle. Germline V gene data show CDR1 as SGHAT and CDR2 as FQNNGV. This CDR3 has 16 residues. In nucleotides, the CDR3 is TGTGCCAGCAGCTCAGGACCCTCGAGGGGCCCCTACGAGCAGTACTTC. It translates to CASSSGPSRGPYEQYF. The variable domain in full, with the rest retrieved from reference TRBV11-2 and TRBJ2-7, is EAGVAQSPRYKIIEKRQSVAFWCNPISGHATLYWYQQILGQGPKLLIQFQNNGVVDDSQLPKDRFSAERLKGVDSTLKIQPAKLEDSAVYLCASSSGPSRGPYEQYFGPGTRLTVT.

Comments on this clonotype: The germline gene is not matched at one end of the junction; a read error may be the cause. The V call is TRBV6-4, the J call TRBJ2-5, with a weak D call TRBD1 (6 bases). The germline V gene encodes CDR1 MRHNA and CDR2 SNTAGT. The CDR3 is 14 residues long. The CDR3 sequence is CTSSRTALQETQYF. The CDR3 coding sequence is TGTACCAGCAGTAGGACAGCACTCCAAGAGACCCAGTACTTC.

This clonotype has just one count. The chain combines TRBV19 with TRBJ1-1; D unresolved. The germline V and J ends were trimmed by 4 bases and 6 bases, with 9 bases remaining between them. The V gene's germline CDR1 is LNHDA and CDR2 SQIVND (reference sequence). The CDR3 is made up of 12 amino acids. CDR3 nucleotides: TGTGCCAGTAGTACCTCCGGGCCTGAAGCTTTCTTT. The encoded protein is CASSTSGPEAFF.

This clonotype was observed many times. The chain joins TRBV7-8 to TRBJ2-7; D is possibly TRBD1 or TRBD2 (5 bases each). Per germline, CDR1 SGHVS and CDR2 FQNEAQ. The V end was cut by 4 bases, the J end by 2 bases, with 15 bases between. The CDR3 consists of 15 residues. CDR3 coding DNA: TGTGCCAGCAGCTCCCACCGGGACGGTCCCTACGAGCAGTACTTC. Protein: CASSSHRDGPYEQYF.